One sample yielded the 25 T cell receptor beta chains listed below, sequenced in a study of shared clonotypes between healthy human individuals. Using immunoSEQ multiplex PCR, the repertoire was profiled, and TCRdb retains in-frame clones only, with some absent. The sample consists of millions of clones, over 85% of them appearing once. The material sequenced was naive CD4+ T cells sorted from blood. The subset here: CD45RA+ positively selected. The receptor source for this set is a man aged 18 to 30 in good health.

Remarks on this clone: At the DNA level, this CDR3 is encoded by other sequences in the same sample as well. The chain carries TRBV18 and TRBJ2-7; D unclear. The CDR3 consists of 14 residues. Germline V gives CDR1 KGHSH, CDR2 LQKENI. Trimming removed 3 bases from V and 1 base from J, with 10 bases in between. The CDR3: CASSPGQSSYEQYF. CDR3 DNA: TGTGCCAGCTCACCGGGTCAAAGTTCCTACGAGCAGTACTTC. The full variable domain, rest sourced from reference TRBV18 and TRBJ2-7, is NAGVMQNPRHLVRRRGQEARLRCSPMKGHSHVYWYRQLPEEGLKFMVYLQKENIIDESGMPKERFSAEFPKEGPSILRIQQVVRGDSAAYFCASSPGQSSYEQYFGPGTRLTVT.

V and J are TRBV6-5 and TRBJ2-7; 8 nucleotides line up with TRBD1. Germline V gene sequence: CDR1 MNHEY, CDR2 SVGAGI. This CDR3 region has 12 residues. With 10 bases clipped from V and 4 bases from J, the junction kept 6 bases outside the gene matches. CDR3 nucleotide sequence: TGTGCCACGTCACAGGGGGAATACGAGCAGTACTTC. Encoded protein: CATSQGEYEQYF.

The chain carries TRBV21-1 and TRBJ1-5. TRBV21-1 is labeled a pseudogene. The CDR3 has 10 residues. This CDR3 is CASSPKPQHF. CDR3 DNA: TGTGCCAGCAGCCCTAAGCCCCAGCATTTT.

The V and J genes are TRBV30 and TRBJ2-7, with D maybe TRBD2 (5 bases). This CDR3 comprises 12 residues. Per the germline V gene, CDR1 is GTSNPN and CDR2 is SVGIG (reference sequence). Trimming removed 5 bases at V and 4 bases at J, with 12 bases between. The CDR3 DNA reads as TGTGCCTGGGGGGAGCATCCATACGAGCAGTACTTC. Translating it yields CAWGEHPYEQYF.

The chain uses TRBV29-1 and TRBJ1-1; 10 bases match TRBD1. In germline, CDR1 is SQVTM, CDR2 ANQGSEA. V lost 6 bases and J lost 1; bases outside the gene matches: 2. This CDR3 has 13 residues. CDR3 coding DNA: TGCAGCGTGGGACAGGGGAAGAACACTGAAGCTTTCTTT. Its translation is CSVGQGKNTEAFF.

In the case of this clone: At the DNA level, this CDR3 is encoded by other sequences in the same sample as well. The V gene is TRBV5-4, the J gene TRBJ2-6; D may be TRBD1 or TRBD2 (6 bases each). The V end was cut by 1 base, the J end by 4 bases, with 9 bases between. CDR3 length: 15 amino acids. Germline lookup yields CDR1 SGHNT and CDR2 YYREEE (reference sequence). CDR3 in DNA: TGTGCCAGCAGCTTGAGGGGGGCCGGGGCCAACGTCCTGACTTTC. Translated: CASSLRGAGANVLTF.

The chain uses TRBV30 and TRBJ2-3, with D hard to call. Deletions cut 3 bases from V and 2 bases from J, with 12 bases between. CDR1 and CDR2 from the germline V gene are GTSNPN and SVGIG (reference sequence). The CDR3 has 14 amino acids. The CDR3 DNA sequence: TGTGCCTGGAGAACAAAGGGCCTCACAGATACGCAGTATTTT. Encoded protein: CAWRTKGLTDTQYF.

V gene TRBV6-1 combines with J gene TRBJ2-7; possible D gene TRBD1, 5 bases. CDR3 length equals 12 residues. Germline-derived CDR1 and CDR2 are MNHNS and SASEGT. Trimming cost V 5 bases and J 4 bases, with 9 bases left between them. DNA for the CDR3: TGTGCCAGCAGTTCAGGGTTGTACGAGCAGTACTTC. Amino acid sequence: CASSSGLYEQYF.

As concerns this clone: The same CDR3 is also encoded by other DNA sequences in this sample. The chain combines TRBV18 with TRBJ2-7; no definite D call. The CDR3 is 13 residues long. The V gene lost 0 bases and the J gene lost 5 bases, with 8 bases spanning the gap. Germline V gene sequence: CDR1 KGHSH, CDR2 LQKENI. The CDR3 region is CASSPPGSDEQYF. CDR3 DNA: TGTGCCAGCTCACCACCAGGGTCTGACGAGCAGTACTTC.

The V and J genes are TRBV5-1 and TRBJ1-3; perhaps TRBD1 as D (6 bases). V was cut by 2 bases and J by 4 bases, with 22 bases left in between. The CDR3 has 18 residues. Germline V gene sequence: CDR1 SGHRS, CDR2 YFSETQ. CDR3 loop: CASSLGVTGSRSGNTIYF. CDR3 in DNA: TGCGCCAGCAGCTTAGGCGTCACAGGGAGTCGTTCAGGAAACACCATATATTTT.

This clone was recorded once. This chain links TRBV18 with TRBJ2-3, with 8 nucleotides matching TRBD2. The CDR3 has 16 residues. V dropped 1 base and J dropped 4; count of bases not matched to a gene: 7. Germline assignment: CDR1 KGHSH and CDR2 LQKENI. CDR3 in DNA: TGTGCCAGCTCACCACTGGGTAGCGGGGCCCCAGATACGCAGTATTTT. It codes for CASSPLGSGAPDTQYF.

V and J are TRBV27 and TRBJ2-7; unclear D gene. This CDR3 has 11 amino acids. The germline CDR1 and CDR2 sequences are MNHEY and SMNVEV (reference sequence). Trimming left V 5 bases short and J 7 bases short, with 9 bases between. The CDR3 loop reads CASSTPREQYF. The CDR3 bases are TGTGCCAGCAGTACCCCCCGGGAGCAGTACTTC.

This chain links TRBV10-3 with TRBJ2-7, with TRBD1 matching 8 bases. CDR3 length: 16 amino acids. The germline CDR1 and CDR2 sequences are ENHRY and SYGVKD. The J segment lost 6 bases and the V segment lost 4 bases, leaving 14 bases of the junction unmatched. The CDR3 DNA sequence: TGTGCCATCAGTGTGGGCGGACAGGGAATTTCGAGCGAGCAGTACTTC. The encoded protein is CAISVGGQGISSEQYF.

The rearrangement joins TRBV21-1 to TRBJ2-1. TRBV21-1 is reported as a pseudogene. CDR3 size: 16 residues. In DNA, the CDR3 is TGTGCCAGCAGCAAAAGCCGGGACGGAGACTACAATGAGCAGTTCTTC. This translates into CASSKSRDGDYNEQFF.

The V call is TRBV10-3, the J call TRBJ2-7; D is unresolved. Trimming stripped 5 bases from V and 2 bases from J, with 10 bases between. Germline V gene sequence: CDR1 ENHRY, CDR2 SYGVKD. CDR3 size: 13 residues. CDR3 protein: CAISKQETYEQYF. The CDR3 DNA is TGTGCCATCAGTAAGCAGGAAACCTACGAGCAGTACTTC.

The CDR3 is CAISEPNRIYGYTF. Written as DNA, the CDR3 is TGTGCCATCAGTGAGCCGAACAGGATCTATGGCTACACCTTC. This sequence joins TRBV10-3 and TRBJ1-2, with D possibly being TRBD1 (5 bases). With 2 bases removed from V and 4 bases from J, the gap between germline ends came to 11 bases. The length of the CDR3 is 14 residues. Germline lookup yields CDR1 ENHRY and CDR2 SYGVKD.

The chain uses TRBV5-4 and TRBJ2-6, with TRBD1 as a possible D gene (6 bases). Trimming pared 1 base from V and 0 bases from J, leaving 11 bases between. Looked up from germline, CDR1 is SGHNT and CDR2 is YYREEE (reference sequence). This CDR3 region has 17 residues. The DNA for the CDR3 is TGTGCCAGCAGCTTGAACAGGGTTGGCTCTGGGGCCAACGTCCTGACTTTC. Protein product: CASSLNRVGSGANVLTF.

This chain links TRBV5-1 with TRBJ2-3; 7 bases fit TRBD1. With V trimmed by 4 bases and J by 1 base, 3 bases remained unmatched. The CDR3 extends over 14 amino acids. The germline V gene encodes CDR1 SGHRS and CDR2 YFSETQ. The CDR3 loop is CASSAGTGTDTQYF. The CDR3 region has the DNA TGCGCCAGCAGCGCCGGGACAGGCACAGATACGCAGTATTTT.

This clone is a singleton in its sample. Additional DNA sequences in this sample encode the identical CDR3. The chain recombines TRBV7-2 with TRBJ2-5; D possibly uses TRBD1 or TRBD2 (7 bases each). V was clipped by 3 bases and J by 5 bases, with 13 bases between them. The CDR3 consists of 14 residues. Germline CDR1 SGHTA, CDR2 FQGNSA. The CDR3 sequence is CASSLNRGGETQYF. Here the CDR3 DNA reads TGTGCCAGCAGCTTGAACAGGGGAGGGGAGACCCAGTACTTC.

The chain recombines TRBV18 with TRBJ1-2; no firm D call. V was shortened by 3 bases and J by 4 bases, with 9 bases between the two germline ends. Germline CDR1 and CDR2: KGHSH and LQKENI. This CDR3 is 13 amino acids long. The CDR3 loop reads CASSPDYSYGYTF. CDR3 DNA sequence: TGTGCCAGCTCACCGGACTACTCCTATGGCTACACCTTC. The complete variable domain, with remaining parts taken from reference TRBV18 and TRBJ1-2, reads NAGVMQNPRHLVRRRGQEARLRCSPMKGHSHVYWYRQLPEEGLKFMVYLQKENIIDESGMPKERFSAEFPKEGPSILRIQQVVRGDSAAYFCASSPDYSYGYTFGSGTRLTVV.

V usage is TRBV13 and J usage is TRBJ2-7; D is perhaps TRBD2 (5 bases). Trimming removed 2 bases at V and 4 bases at J, with 12 bases between. The CDR3 totals 14 residues. Germline lookup yields CDR1 PRHDT and CDR2 FYEKMQ (reference sequence). The CDR3 is CASSLNRGLYEQYF. In DNA, the CDR3 is TGTGCCAGCAGCTTAAATCGGGGTTTGTACGAGCAGTACTTC.

The rearrangement uses TRBV5-5 and TRBJ2-7; D gene unclear. V was cut by 0 bases and J by 2 bases, with 6 bases left in between. Germline V gives CDR1 SGHKS, CDR2 YYEKEE (reference sequence). CDR3 length equals 13 residues. The CDR3 sequence is CASSLGPPYEQYF. For the CDR3, the DNA is TGTGCCAGCAGCTTGGGCCCTCCCTACGAGCAGTACTTC.

V is TRBV18 and J is TRBJ2-7; 9 nucleotides align to TRBD1. The CDR3 is 14 residues long. V was clipped by 4 bases and J by 6 bases; unmatched bases: 7. Germline values: CDR1 KGHSH, CDR2 LQKENI. The CDR3 bases are TGTGCCAGCTCACTTTCCGGGACAGGGTCCGAGCAGTACTTC. This codes for CASSLSGTGSEQYF.

The chain combines TRBV19 with TRBJ2-7; D not certain. The CDR3 spans 12 residues. CDR1 is LNHDA and CDR2 is SQIVND in the germline V gene (reference sequence). Trimming cost V 6 bases and J 1 base, with 7 bases left between them. Here the CDR3 reads CASRARSYEQYF. CDR3 sequence (DNA): TGTGCCAGTAGAGCCAGGTCCTACGAGCAGTACTTC.

On this clone itself: A read error may explain this, as a much larger clone is one base away. The chain is built from TRBV7-8 and TRBJ1-6; D is unclear. The ends were cut back, 3 bases at V and 7 bases at J, with 4 bases in the middle. Germline CDR1 and CDR2: SGHVS and FQNEAQ. The CDR3 has 12 amino acids. This chain's CDR3 is CASSLLNSPLHF. The CDR3 DNA follows: TGTGCCAGCAGCTTGCTGAATTCACCCCTCCACTTT.